The 3 T cell receptor beta chains below were found in one sample sequenced in a study of OX40 agonist ivuxolimab in advanced cancers. Sequencing was performed with immunoSEQ multiplex PCR; in TCRdb, only in-frame clones are kept and a portion is missing. This repertoire shows 48,000 or so clones, about 90% found once; its top ten account for roughly 48%. Specimen: CD4+ or CD8+ T cells sorted from blood, collected in a trial of the OX40 agonist ivuxolimab. These TCRs come from an adult with an advanced solid tumor such as melanoma, head and neck, liver or kidney cancer.

CDR3: CASSQDFPSGAQETQYF. The CDR3 region has the DNA TGCGCCAGCAGCCAAGATTTCCCTAGCGGTGCCCAAGAGACCCAGTACTTC. This chain uses TRBV4-3 with TRBJ2-5; 7 nucleotides match TRBD2. The germline CDR1 and CDR2 sequences are LGHNA and YSLEER. The CDR3 is 17 amino acids. J lost 1 base, V lost 0 bases, and 8 bases had no gene match.

The V gene is TRBV6-5, the J gene TRBJ1-3, with TRBD1 identical over 9 bases. With V trimmed by 5 bases and J by 6 bases, 5 bases remained unmatched. Germline lookup yields CDR1 MNHEY and CDR2 SVGAGI. The CDR3 length is 14 residues. The CDR3 region is CASSQGTGTNTIYF. CDR3 in DNA: TGTGCCAGCAGTCAAGGGACAGGGACAAACACCATATATTTT.

V gene TRBV7-8 combines with J gene TRBJ2-3, with D possibly matching TRBD2 (6 bases). This CDR3 has 15 residues. The germline V gene has CDR1 SGHVS and CDR2 FQNEAQ. Trimming left V 2 bases short and J 3 bases short, with 12 bases between. In nucleotides, the CDR3 is TGTGCCAGCAGCTTATATCCTAGCGATACAGATACGCAGTATTTT. Translating gives CASSLYPSDTDTQYF.